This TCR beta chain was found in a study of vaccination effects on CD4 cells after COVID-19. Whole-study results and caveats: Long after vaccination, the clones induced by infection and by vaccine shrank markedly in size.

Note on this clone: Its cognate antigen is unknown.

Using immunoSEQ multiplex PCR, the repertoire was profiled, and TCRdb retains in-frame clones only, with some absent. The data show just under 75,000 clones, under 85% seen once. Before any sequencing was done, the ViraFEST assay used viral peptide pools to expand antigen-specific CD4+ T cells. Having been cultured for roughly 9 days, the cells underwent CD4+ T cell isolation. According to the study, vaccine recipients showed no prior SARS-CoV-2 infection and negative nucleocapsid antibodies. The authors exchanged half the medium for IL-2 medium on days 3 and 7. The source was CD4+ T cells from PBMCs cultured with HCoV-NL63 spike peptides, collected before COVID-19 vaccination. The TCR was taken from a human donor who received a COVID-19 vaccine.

CDR3 nucleotides: TGTGCCAGCAGCTGGAACGGGGTAGAAGACTATGGCTACACCTTC. Protein product: CASSWNGVEDYGYTF. The chain carries TRBV7-8 and TRBJ1-2; no reliable D call. The CDR3 has 15 amino acids. Germline V gene data show CDR1 as SGHVS and CDR2 as FQNEAQ. The germline V and J ends were trimmed by 4 bases and 3 bases, with 15 bases remaining between them.